Presented here are 22 T cell receptor beta chains from one specimen sequenced in a study of cytomegalovirus exposure and HLA in healthy donors. Researchers ran the PCR with 60 Vbeta and 13 Jbeta primers. Clones were sequenced by immunoSEQ multiplex PCR, and TCRdb holds only the in-frame ones, with some missing. The sample's table shows around 140,000 clones. The sequenced material came from PBMCs. The receptors stem from a woman in her fifties or sixties in good health and CMV-seronegative.

The chain couples TRBV6-5 to TRBJ2-7, with a tentative D call TRBD1 (6 bases). Trimming took 0 bases from V and 1 from J, leaving 13 bases between them. CDR1 MNHEY and CDR2 SVGAGI come from the germline V gene. The length of the CDR3 is 16 residues. CDR3 residues: CASSYSQGQRSYEQYF. The DNA of the CDR3 is TGTGCCAGCAGTTACTCCCAGGGACAAAGATCCTACGAGCAGTACTTC.

The V and J genes are TRBV27 and TRBJ2-5, with D possibly being TRBD1 (5 bases). Germline values: CDR1 MNHEY, CDR2 SMNVEV (reference sequence). V was cut by 10 bases and J by 5 bases, with 17 bases left in between. The CDR3 length is 13 residues. The CDR3 here is CATSPQGAETQYF. The CDR3, as DNA: TGTGCCACCTCCCCCCAAGGGGCCGAGACCCAGTACTTC.

This sequence joins TRBV5-4 and TRBJ2-3; 7 bases match TRBD2. The CDR3 sequence is 13 residues long. Germline V gene lookup returns CDR1 SGHNT and CDR2 YYREEE (reference sequence). V lost 4 bases and J lost 2; bases outside the gene matches: 1. The CDR3 is CASSAGVTDTQYF. CDR3 nucleotides: TGTGCCAGCAGCGCGGGAGTCACAGATACGCAGTATTTT.

This chain links TRBV7-9 with TRBJ2-1; maybe TRBD2 (6 bases). V dropped 0 bases and J dropped 9 bases, with 15 bases sitting between them. Germline V gene sequence: CDR1 SEHNR, CDR2 FQNEAQ (reference sequence). This CDR3 has 15 amino acids. DNA for the CDR3: TGTGCCAGCAGCTTAGCAATGGAGGGGCGCGGTGAGCAGTTCTTC. This sequence encodes CASSLAMEGRGEQFF.

The CDR3 spells CASSLGAGGVYEQYF. The CDR3 DNA reads as TGTGCCAGCAGCTTAGGGGCAGGGGGCGTCTACGAGCAGTACTTC. The chain uses TRBV11-1 and TRBJ2-7; 8 bases are a match to TRBD1. Germline V CDR1 and CDR2: SGHAT, FQDESV (reference sequence). CDR3 size: 15 residues. V trimming: 1 base; J trimming: 3 bases; junction bases outside the gene matches: 5.

In regard to this clone: At one end the junction does not follow the germline gene, possibly because of a read error. The gene calls are TRBV7-7 and TRBJ2-3, with 9 bases aligning to TRBD1. The CDR3 spans 15 residues. Germline CDR1 reads SSHAT; CDR2 reads FNYEAQ (reference sequence). CDR3: CASSPGTGFTDTQYF. The CDR3 region has the DNA TGTGCTAGCAGCCCCGGGACAGGGTTCACAGATACGCAGTATTTT.

The chain is built from TRBV7-9 and TRBJ2-5; possibly TRBD2 for D (6 bases). Germline V gene data show CDR1 as SEHNR and CDR2 as FQNEAQ (reference sequence). Trimming removed 3 bases at V and 6 bases at J, with 14 bases between. The CDR3 consists of 14 residues. The CDR3 sequence is CASSFGGGSQTQYF. As DNA, the CDR3 is TGTGCCAGCAGCTTCGGCGGAGGGTCGCAGACCCAGTACTTC.

The CDR3 loop is CASSPPGPGETQYF. For the CDR3, the DNA is TGTGCCAGCTCACCACCCGGCCCAGGGGAGACCCAGTACTTC. The chain employs TRBV18 and TRBJ2-5; weak D call: TRBD1 (5 bases). CDR3 size: 14 residues. Trimming shortened V by 0 bases and J by 5 bases, and 10 bases separated the two germline ends. Per germline, CDR1 KGHSH and CDR2 LQKENI.

V gene TRBV5-1 combines with J gene TRBJ1-2; possible D gene TRBD1, 6 bases. The ends were cut back, 2 bases at V and 8 bases at J, with 19 bases in the middle. From germline, CDR1 is SGHRS and CDR2 YFSETQ. This CDR3 comprises 15 residues. The CDR3 reads CASSLGSGEGSGYTF. Written as DNA, the CDR3 is TGCGCCAGCAGCTTAGGTTCAGGGGAGGGATCCGGCTACACCTTC.

This sequence joins TRBV5-1 and TRBJ2-5, with D perhaps matching TRBD2 (5 bases). This CDR3 is 14 amino acids long. The V gene lost 1 base and the J gene lost 1 base, with 8 bases spanning the gap. Germline values: CDR1 SGHRS, CDR2 YFSETQ. The DNA for the CDR3 is TGCGCCAGCAGCTTGATTGAGGGCCAAGAGACCCAGTACTTC. This codes for CASSLIEGQETQYF.

The chain carries TRBV4-2 and TRBJ2-5, with 9 bases aligning to TRBD1. The CDR3 has 17 amino acids. J lost 2 bases, V lost 4 bases, and 11 bases had no gene match. Germline lookup yields CDR1 LGHNA and CDR2 YNFKEQ. In DNA form, the CDR3 reads TGTGCCAGCAGCCCTTTTCCGTTGGACAGGGGACAAGAGACCCAGTACTTC. This sequence encodes CASSPFPLDRGQETQYF.

The V call is TRBV7-2, the J call TRBJ2-3; 10 bases align to TRBD2. The trim removed 4 bases at V and 5 bases at J, leaving 3 bases unmatched. CDR1 and CDR2 (germline): SGHTA, FQGNSA. This CDR3 comprises 14 residues. CDR3 nucleotides: TGTGCCAGCAGCTCGACTAGCGGGCAAGATACGCAGTATTTT. Translated, it gives CASSSTSGQDTQYF.

V and J are TRBV4-1 and TRBJ1-5, with a weak D call TRBD1 (5 bases). Looked up from germline, CDR1 is MGHRA and CDR2 is YSYEKL. The V end was cut by 1 base, the J end by 6 bases, with 13 bases between. The CDR3 is 15 residues long. Here the CDR3 DNA reads TGCGCCAGCAGCCAAGCGGACAACGGGGGTCAGCCCCAGCATTTT. It specifies CASSQADNGGQPQHF.

The rearrangement uses TRBV13 and TRBJ1-3, with D possibly TRBD1 on 6 matching bases. The CDR3 is 16 residues long. V was pared by 3 bases and J by 2 bases, with 14 bases between. CDR1 PRHDT and CDR2 FYEKMQ come from the germline V gene (reference sequence). The CDR3: CASSLGHVRAGNTIYF. CDR3 sequence (DNA): TGTGCCAGCAGCTTGGGACATGTCAGGGCTGGAAACACCATATATTTT. The complete variable domain, with remaining parts taken from reference TRBV13 and TRBJ1-3, reads AAGVIQSPRHLIKEKRETATLKCYPIPRHDTVYWYQQGPGQDPQFLISFYEKMQSDKGSIPDRFSAQQFSDYHSELNMSSLELGDSALYFCASSLGHVRAGNTIYFGEGSWLTVV.

The V call is TRBV2, the J call TRBJ2-5, with 8 bases identical to TRBD2. Germline assignment: CDR1 SNHLY and CDR2 FYNNEI. The CDR3 has 14 amino acids. V dropped 8 bases and J dropped 4; count of bases not matched to a gene: 9. The CDR3 reads CASRAGLAGETQYF. The DNA of the CDR3 is TGTGCCAGCCGTGCGGGGCTAGCGGGAGAGACCCAGTACTTC.

This chain uses TRBV30 with TRBJ1-5; 9 nucleotides align to TRBD1. The CDR3 sequence is 15 residues long. With 2 bases clipped from V and 5 bases from J, the junction kept 7 bases outside the gene matches. The germline gives CDR1 GTSNPN, CDR2 SVGIG (reference sequence). The CDR3 reads CAWSPGQGSYQPQHF. Here the CDR3 DNA reads TGTGCCTGGAGTCCCGGACAGGGGAGCTATCAGCCCCAGCATTTT.

V usage is TRBV6-5 and J usage is TRBJ1-1, with D unresolved. CDR3 length: 15 residues. V was clipped by 0 bases and J by 1 base, with 9 bases between them. Germline V lookup: CDR1 MNHEY, CDR2 SVGAGI. CDR3 protein: CASSYSRSGNTEAFF. In DNA form, the CDR3 reads TGTGCCAGCAGTTACTCGAGATCCGGGAACACTGAAGCTTTCTTT.

The chain combines TRBV18 with TRBJ1-4; possible D gene TRBD1, 6 bases. This CDR3 comprises 15 residues. Per germline, CDR1 KGHSH and CDR2 LQKENI. Trimming removed 1 base at V and 4 bases at J, with 10 bases between. CDR3 protein: CASSPQQGSNEKLFF. The CDR3 nucleotides are TGTGCCAGCTCACCACAACAGGGCAGTAATGAAAAACTGTTTTTT.

The V and J genes are TRBV7-2 and TRBJ1-2; no reliable D call. This CDR3 spans 15 amino acids. Looked up from germline, CDR1 is SGHTA and CDR2 is FQGNSA. V dropped 1 base and J dropped 0 bases, with 9 bases sitting between them. The CDR3 sequence: CASSLGSLSNYGYTF. In nucleotides, the CDR3 is TGTGCCAGCAGCTTAGGGAGTCTCTCTAACTATGGCTACACCTTC.

The rearrangement links TRBV27 to TRBJ2-5; 8 positions match TRBD1. V shed 6 bases and J 5 bases; nucleotides not matched to a gene: 11. CDR1 MNHEY and CDR2 SMNVEV come from the germline V gene (reference sequence). The CDR3 runs 15 residues. Written as DNA, the CDR3 is TGTGCCAGCAGGAATAGGACAGGGCGTAGGGAGACCCAGTACTTC. Its protein is CASRNRTGRRETQYF.

The rearrangement joins TRBV6-5 to TRBJ1-3; TRBD1 might be the D (5 bases). The CDR3 contains 15 residues. Germline assignment: CDR1 MNHEY and CDR2 SVGAGI. The V and J ends lost 6 bases and 2 bases respectively, with 14 bases between them. CDR3: CASSSGRGTGNTIYF. The CDR3 region has the DNA TGTGCCAGCAGCTCTGGTAGGGGAACTGGAAACACCATATATTTT.

V and J are TRBV5-1 and TRBJ2-5; 9 bases match TRBD2. V dropped 0 bases and J dropped 3; count of bases not matched to a gene: 3. Germline V gives CDR1 SGHRS, CDR2 YFSETQ. CDR3 size: 15 residues. CDR3 residues: CASSLVSSGEETQYF. CDR3 sequence (DNA): TGCGCCAGCAGCTTGGTCTCTAGCGGGGAAGAGACCCAGTACTTC.